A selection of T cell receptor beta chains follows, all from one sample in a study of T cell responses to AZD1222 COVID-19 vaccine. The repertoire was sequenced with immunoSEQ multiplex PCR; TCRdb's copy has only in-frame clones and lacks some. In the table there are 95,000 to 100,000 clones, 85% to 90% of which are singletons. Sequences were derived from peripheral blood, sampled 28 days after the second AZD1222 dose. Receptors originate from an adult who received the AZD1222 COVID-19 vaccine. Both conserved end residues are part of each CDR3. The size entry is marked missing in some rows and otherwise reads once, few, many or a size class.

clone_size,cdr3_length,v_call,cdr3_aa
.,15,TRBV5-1,CASSWDSRNTGELFF
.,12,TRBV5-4,CASSATGYGYTF
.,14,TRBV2,CASRSTGGRYGYTF
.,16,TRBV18,CASSLGTSGSTDTQYF
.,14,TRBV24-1,CATSDLIRGHEQYF
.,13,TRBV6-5,CASTRGGSGELFF
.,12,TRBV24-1,CATSDGYNEQFF
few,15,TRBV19,CASRSGVNSNQPQHF
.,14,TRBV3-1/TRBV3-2,CASSFRQRTYEQYF
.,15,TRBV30,CAWSLGQHSNQPQHF
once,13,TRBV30,CAWSPSENYGYTF
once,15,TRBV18,CASSPTGTENTEAFF
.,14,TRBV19,CATMTGTYTGELFF
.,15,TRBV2,CASSEQIKNTGELFF
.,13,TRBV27,CASSLKVYTEAFF
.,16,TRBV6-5,CASSSRVWGAPYEQYF
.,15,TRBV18,CASSPIGTGSDGYTF
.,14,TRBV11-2,CASSPDSALAKLFF
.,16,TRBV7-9,CASRGEINVYTGELFF
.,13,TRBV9,CASSVGKAYEQYF
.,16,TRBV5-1,CASSLGSVSSGNTIYF
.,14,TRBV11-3,CASGLAASTDTQYF
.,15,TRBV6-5,CANAATGGPGNTIYF
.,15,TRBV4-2,CASSQAGGLNYGYTF
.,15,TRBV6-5,CASSTGPTANYGYTF
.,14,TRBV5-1,CASSLTRGLNEQFF
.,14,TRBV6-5,CASNIQRTIDEQYF
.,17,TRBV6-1,CASREGMTDFSTDTQYF
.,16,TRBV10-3,CAISEGGTASGNTIYF
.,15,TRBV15,CATSSGRQGAYGYTF
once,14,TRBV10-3,CAISEVGGGYGYTF
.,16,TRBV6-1,CASSAVMGSYNSPLHF
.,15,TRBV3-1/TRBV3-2,CASSQVGTLHYGYTF
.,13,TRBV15,CATSRTGDNEQFF
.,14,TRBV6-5,CASKRDRGTDTQYF
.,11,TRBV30,CAGGKADTQYF
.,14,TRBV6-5,CASSLTGIGQPQHF